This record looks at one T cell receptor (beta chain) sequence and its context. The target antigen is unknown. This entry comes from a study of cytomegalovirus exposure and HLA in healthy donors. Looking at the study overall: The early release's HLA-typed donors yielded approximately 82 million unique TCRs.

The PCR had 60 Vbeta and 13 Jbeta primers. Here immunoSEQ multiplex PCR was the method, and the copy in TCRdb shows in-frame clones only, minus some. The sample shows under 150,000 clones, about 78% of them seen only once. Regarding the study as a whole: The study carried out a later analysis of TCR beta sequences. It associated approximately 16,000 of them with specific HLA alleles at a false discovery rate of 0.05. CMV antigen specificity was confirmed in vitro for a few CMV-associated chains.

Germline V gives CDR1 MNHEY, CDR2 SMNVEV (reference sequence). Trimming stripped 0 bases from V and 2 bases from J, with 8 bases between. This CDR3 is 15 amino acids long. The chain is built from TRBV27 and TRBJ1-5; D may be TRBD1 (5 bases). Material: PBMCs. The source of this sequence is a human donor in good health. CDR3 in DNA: TGTGCCAGCAGTTTATCAGGCAGGGGCAATCAGCCCCAGCATTTT. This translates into CASSLSGRGNQPQHF.